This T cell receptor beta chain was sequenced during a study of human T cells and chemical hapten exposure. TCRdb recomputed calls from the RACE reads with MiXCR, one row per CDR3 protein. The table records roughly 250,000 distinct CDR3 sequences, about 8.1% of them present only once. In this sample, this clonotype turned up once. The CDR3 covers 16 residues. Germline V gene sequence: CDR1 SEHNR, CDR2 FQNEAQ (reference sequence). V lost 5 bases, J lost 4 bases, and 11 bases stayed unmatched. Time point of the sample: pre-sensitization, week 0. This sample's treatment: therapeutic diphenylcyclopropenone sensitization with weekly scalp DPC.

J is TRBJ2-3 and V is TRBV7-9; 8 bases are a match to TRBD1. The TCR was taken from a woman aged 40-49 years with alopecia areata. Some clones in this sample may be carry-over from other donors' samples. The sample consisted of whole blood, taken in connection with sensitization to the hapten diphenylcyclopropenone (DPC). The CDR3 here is CASSPDGRGHADTQYF. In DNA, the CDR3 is TGTGCCAGCAGCCCAGACGGCAGGGGGCACGCAGATACGCAGTATTTT. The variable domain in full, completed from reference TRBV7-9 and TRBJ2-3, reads DTGVSQNPRHKITKRGQNVTFRCDPISEHNRLYWYRQTLGQGPEFLTYFQNEAQLEKSRLLSDRFSAERPKGSFSTLEIQRTEQGDSAMYLCASSPDGRGHADTQYFGPGTRLTVL.